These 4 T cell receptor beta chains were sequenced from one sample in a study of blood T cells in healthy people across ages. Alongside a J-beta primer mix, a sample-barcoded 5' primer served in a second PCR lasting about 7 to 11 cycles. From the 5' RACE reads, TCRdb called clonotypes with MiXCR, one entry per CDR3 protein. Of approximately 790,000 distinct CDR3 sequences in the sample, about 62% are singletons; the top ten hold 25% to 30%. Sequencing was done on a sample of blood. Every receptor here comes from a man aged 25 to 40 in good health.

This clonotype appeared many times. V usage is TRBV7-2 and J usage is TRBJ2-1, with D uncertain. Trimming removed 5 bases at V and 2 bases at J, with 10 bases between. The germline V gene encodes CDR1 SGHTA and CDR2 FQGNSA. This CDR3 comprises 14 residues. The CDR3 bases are TGTGCCAGCAGCAGTACCACGACCTACAATGAGCAGTTCTTC. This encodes CASSSTTTYNEQFF.

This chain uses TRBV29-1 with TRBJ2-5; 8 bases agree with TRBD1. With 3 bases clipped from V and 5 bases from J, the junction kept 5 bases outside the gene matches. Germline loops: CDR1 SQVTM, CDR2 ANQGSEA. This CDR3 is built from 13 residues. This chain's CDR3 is CSVDRGLGETQYF. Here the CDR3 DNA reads TGCAGCGTTGACAGGGGGCTCGGGGAGACCCAGTACTTC.

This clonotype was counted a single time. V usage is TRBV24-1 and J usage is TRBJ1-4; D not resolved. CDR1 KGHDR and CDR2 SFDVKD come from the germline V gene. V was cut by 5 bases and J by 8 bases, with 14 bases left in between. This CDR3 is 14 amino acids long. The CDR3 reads CATSAGPGEEKLFF. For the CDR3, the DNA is TGTGCCACCAGTGCTGGGCCAGGCGAAGAAAAACTGTTTTTT.

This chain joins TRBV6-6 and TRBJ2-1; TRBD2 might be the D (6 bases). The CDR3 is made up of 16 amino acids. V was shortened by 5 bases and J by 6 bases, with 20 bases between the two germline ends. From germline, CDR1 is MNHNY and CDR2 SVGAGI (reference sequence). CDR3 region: CASSGRDFRSRNEQFF. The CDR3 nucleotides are TGTGCCAGCAGTGGAAGGGACTTTAGATCCCGCAATGAGCAGTTCTTC.